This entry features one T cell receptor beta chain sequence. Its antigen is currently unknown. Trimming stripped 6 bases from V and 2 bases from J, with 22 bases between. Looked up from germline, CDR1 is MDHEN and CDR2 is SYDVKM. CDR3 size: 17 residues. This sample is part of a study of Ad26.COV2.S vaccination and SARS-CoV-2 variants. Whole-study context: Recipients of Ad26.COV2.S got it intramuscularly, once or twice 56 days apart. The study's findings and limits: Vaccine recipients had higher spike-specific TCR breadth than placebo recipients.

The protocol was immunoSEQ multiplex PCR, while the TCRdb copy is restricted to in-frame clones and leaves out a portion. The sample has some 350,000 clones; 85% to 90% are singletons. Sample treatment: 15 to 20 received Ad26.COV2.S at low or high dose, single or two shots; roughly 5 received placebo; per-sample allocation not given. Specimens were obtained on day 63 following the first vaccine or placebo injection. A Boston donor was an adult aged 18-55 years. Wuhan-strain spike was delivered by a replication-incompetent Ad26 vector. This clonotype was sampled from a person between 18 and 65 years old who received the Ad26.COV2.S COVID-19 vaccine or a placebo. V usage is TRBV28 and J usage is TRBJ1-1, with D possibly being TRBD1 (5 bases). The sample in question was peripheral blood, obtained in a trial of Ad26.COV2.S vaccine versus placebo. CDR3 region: CASRDKTWDGVNTEAFF. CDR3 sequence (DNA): TGTGCCAGCAGAGACAAAACTTGGGACGGAGTTAACACTGAAGCTTTCTTT.